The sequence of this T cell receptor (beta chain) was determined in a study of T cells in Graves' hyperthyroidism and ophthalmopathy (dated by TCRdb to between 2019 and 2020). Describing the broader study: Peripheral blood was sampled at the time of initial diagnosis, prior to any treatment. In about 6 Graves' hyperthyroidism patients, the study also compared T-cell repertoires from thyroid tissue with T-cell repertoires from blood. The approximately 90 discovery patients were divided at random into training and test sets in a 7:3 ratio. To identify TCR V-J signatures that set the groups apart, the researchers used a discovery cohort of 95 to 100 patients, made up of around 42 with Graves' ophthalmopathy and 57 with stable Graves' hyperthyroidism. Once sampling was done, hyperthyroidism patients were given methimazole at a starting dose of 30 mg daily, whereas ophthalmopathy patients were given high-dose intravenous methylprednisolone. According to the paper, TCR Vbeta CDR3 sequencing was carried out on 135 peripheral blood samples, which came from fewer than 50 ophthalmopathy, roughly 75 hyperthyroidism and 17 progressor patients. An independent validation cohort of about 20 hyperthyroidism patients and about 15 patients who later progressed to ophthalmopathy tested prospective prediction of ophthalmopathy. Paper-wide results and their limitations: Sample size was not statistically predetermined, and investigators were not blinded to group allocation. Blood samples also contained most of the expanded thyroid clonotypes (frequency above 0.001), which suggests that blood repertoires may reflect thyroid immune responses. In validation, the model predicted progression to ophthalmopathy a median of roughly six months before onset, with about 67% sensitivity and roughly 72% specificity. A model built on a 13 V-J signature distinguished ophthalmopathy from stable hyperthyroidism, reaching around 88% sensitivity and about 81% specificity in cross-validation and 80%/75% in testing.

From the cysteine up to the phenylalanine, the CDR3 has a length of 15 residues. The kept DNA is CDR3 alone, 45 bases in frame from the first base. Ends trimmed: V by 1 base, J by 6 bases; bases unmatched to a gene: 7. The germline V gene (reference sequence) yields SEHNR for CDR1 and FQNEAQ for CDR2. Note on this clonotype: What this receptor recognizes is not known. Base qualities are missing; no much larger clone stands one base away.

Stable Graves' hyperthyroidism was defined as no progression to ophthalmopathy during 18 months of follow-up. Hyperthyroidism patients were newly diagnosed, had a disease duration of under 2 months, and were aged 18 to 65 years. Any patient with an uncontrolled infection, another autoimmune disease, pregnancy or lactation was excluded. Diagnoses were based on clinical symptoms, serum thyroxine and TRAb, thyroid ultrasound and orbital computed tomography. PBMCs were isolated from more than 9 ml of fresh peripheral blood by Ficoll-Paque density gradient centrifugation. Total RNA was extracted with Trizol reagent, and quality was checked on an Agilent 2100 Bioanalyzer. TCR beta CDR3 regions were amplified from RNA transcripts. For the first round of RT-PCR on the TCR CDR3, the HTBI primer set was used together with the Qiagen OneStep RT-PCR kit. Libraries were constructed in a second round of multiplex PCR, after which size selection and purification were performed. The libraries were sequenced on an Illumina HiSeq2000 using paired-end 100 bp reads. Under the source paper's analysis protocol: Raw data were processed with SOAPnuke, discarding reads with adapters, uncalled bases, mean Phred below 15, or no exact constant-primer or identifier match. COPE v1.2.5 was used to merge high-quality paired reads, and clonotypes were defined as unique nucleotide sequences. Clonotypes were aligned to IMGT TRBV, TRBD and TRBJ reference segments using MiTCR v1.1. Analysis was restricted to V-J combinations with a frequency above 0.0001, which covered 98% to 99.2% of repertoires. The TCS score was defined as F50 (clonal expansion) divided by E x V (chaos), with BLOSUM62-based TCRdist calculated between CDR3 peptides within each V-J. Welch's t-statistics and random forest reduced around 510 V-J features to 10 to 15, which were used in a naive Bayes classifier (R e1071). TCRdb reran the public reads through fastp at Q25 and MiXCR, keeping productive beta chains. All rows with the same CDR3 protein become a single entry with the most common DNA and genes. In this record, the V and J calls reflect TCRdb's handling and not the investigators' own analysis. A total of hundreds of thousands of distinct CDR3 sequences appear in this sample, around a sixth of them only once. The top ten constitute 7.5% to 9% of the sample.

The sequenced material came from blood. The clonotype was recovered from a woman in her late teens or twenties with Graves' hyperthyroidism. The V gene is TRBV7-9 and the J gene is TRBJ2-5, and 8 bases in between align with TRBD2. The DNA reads TGTGCCAGCAGCTTAGAACGGGAGGGCCAGAAGACCCAGTACTTC. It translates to CASSLEREGQKTQYF.